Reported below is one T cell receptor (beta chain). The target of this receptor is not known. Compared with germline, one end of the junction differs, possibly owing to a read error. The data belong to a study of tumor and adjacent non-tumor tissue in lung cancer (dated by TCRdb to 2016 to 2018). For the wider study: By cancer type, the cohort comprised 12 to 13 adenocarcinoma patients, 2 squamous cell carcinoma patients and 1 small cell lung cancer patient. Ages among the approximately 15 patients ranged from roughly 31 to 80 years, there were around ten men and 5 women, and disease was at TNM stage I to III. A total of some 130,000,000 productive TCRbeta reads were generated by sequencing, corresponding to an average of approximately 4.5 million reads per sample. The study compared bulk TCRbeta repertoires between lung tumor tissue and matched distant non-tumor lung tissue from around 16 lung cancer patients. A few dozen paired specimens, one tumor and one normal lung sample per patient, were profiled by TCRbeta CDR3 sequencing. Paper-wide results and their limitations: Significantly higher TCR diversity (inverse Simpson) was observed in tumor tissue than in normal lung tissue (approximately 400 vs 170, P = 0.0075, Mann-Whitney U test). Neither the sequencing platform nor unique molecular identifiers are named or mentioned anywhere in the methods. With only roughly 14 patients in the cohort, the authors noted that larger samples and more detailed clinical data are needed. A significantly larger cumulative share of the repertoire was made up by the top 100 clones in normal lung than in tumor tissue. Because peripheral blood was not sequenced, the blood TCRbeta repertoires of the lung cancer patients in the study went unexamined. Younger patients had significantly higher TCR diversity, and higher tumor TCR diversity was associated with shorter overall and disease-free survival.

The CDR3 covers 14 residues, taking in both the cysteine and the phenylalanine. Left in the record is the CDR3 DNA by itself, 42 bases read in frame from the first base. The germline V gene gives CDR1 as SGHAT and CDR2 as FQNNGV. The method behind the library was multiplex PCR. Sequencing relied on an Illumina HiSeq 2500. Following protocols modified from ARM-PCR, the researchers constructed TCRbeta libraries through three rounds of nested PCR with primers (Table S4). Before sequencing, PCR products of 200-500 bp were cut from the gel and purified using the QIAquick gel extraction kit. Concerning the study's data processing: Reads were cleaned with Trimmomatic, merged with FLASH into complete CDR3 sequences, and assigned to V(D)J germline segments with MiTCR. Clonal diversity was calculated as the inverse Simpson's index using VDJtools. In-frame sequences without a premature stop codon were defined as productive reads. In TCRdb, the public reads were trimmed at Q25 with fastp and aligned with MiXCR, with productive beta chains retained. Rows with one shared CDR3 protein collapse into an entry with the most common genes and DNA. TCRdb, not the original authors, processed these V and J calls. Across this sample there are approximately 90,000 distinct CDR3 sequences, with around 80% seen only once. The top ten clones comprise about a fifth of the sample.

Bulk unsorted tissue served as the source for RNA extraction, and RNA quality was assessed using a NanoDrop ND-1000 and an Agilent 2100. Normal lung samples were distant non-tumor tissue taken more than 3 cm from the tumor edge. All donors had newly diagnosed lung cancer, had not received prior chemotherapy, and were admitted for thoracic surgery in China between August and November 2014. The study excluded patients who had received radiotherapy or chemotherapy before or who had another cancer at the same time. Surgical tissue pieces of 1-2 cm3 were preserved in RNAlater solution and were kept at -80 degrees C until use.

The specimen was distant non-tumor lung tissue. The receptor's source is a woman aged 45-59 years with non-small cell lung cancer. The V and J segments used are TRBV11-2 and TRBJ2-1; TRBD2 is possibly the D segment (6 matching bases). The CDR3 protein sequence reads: CVSSQTSGSNEQFF. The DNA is TGTGTCAGCAGCCAGACTAGTGGGAGTAATGAACAGTTCTTC.